The next 8 T cell receptor beta chains were all read from a single sample in a study of long-term antiretroviral therapy in people with HIV. The assay, immunoSEQ v3.0, was run at survey level. Libraries were prepared by immunoSEQ multiplex PCR; TCRdb keeps only in-frame clonotypes and omits some of them. The sample gives more than 25,000 clones, 90% of which show up once; around 8% is in the top ten. Sequences were derived from unsorted PBMCs, sampled 3.2 years before starting antiretroviral therapy. These receptors all come from a man aged 50-60 years with HIV.

The CDR3 sequence is CASSANLQGGSGNTIYF. The CDR3 DNA sequence: TGTGCCAGCAGCGCCAATCTCCAGGGGGGCTCTGGAAACACCATATATTTT. The chain uses TRBV9 and TRBJ1-3; 7 nucleotides align to TRBD1. Germline loops: CDR1 SGDLS, CDR2 YYNGEE. This CDR3 is built from 17 residues. V shed 3 bases and J 0 bases; nucleotides not matched to a gene: 9.

The count of this clone is one. The CDR3 coding sequence is TGTGCCAGTTCAAAATCCGACAGGGGGCTTCAGCCCCAGCATTTT. Protein product: CASSKSDRGLQPQHF. The chain employs TRBV28 and TRBJ1-5, with TRBD1 identical over 10 bases. The CDR3 length is 15 residues. Germline trimming cut 9 bases from V and 6 bases from J; bases unmatched to any gene: 11. Germline V gene sequence: CDR1 MDHEN, CDR2 SYDVKM.

This sequence joins TRBV5-4 and TRBJ2-3; tentative D call: TRBD1 (6 bases). Germline V CDR1 and CDR2: SGHNT, YYREEE (reference sequence). CDR3 length: 15 amino acids. The V end lost 4 bases, the J end lost 12 bases, and 24 bases lay between the germline ends. The DNA for the CDR3 is TGTGCCAGCAGCCCACCGGGACACCAGCAGGGGAACCAGTATTTT. It encodes CASSPPGHQQGNQYF.

The V and J genes are TRBV18 and TRBJ2-1; D not resolved. Trimming stripped 3 bases from V and 9 bases from J, with 6 bases between. Germline lookup yields CDR1 KGHSH and CDR2 LQKENI. The CDR3 has 11 amino acids. CDR3 DNA sequence: TGTGCCAGCTCACCGGGTCCTGAGCAGTTCTTC. Translation gives CASSPGPEQFF.

The chain has TRBV30 and TRBJ2-3, with D perhaps TRBD2 (5 bases). The germline V gene has CDR1 GTSNPN and CDR2 SVGIG (reference sequence). V gave up 3 bases and J gave up 8 bases, with 15 bases separating them. The CDR3 totals 13 residues. The CDR3 sequence is CAWSSGVRGTQYF. CDR3 DNA: TGTGCCTGGAGCTCCGGGGTCCGGGGTACGCAGTATTTT. Drawing the rest from reference TRBV30 and TRBJ2-3, the complete variable domain is SQTIHQWPATLVQPVGSPLSLECTVEGTSNPNLYWYRQAAGRGLQLLFYSVGIGQISSEVPQNLSASRPQDRQFILSSKKLLLSDSGFYLCAWSSGVRGTQYFGPGTRLTVL.

The chain combines TRBV27 with TRBJ1-5; D not certain. This CDR3 contains 14 residues. V shed 3 bases and J shed 7 bases, with 13 bases lying between them. CDR1 and CDR2 from the germline V gene are MNHEY and SMNVEV (reference sequence). The CDR3 region has the DNA TGTGCCAGCAGTTTTAGTTGGGATGGGCAGCCCCAGCATTTT. Translation gives CASSFSWDGQPQHF.

The chain joins TRBV7-3 to TRBJ2-7, with 12 bases matching TRBD2. Looked up from germline, CDR1 is SGHTA and CDR2 is FQGTGA. CDR3 length: 14 residues. V shed 2 bases, J shed 7 bases, and the junction held 3 bases outside the gene matches. The CDR3 DNA reads as TGTGCCAGCAGCTTACTAGCGGGAGGGGGTGAGCAGTACTTC. Protein product: CASSLLAGGGEQYF.

V is TRBV28 and J is TRBJ1-1, with 7 bases identical to TRBD1. The CDR3 consists of 15 residues. With V trimmed by 8 bases and J by 5 bases, 14 bases remained unmatched. Germline V gives CDR1 MDHEN, CDR2 SYDVKM. The CDR3 DNA follows: TGTGCCAGCTATAGCATCGAGGGGGCGCGAACTGAAGCTTTCTTT. The encoded protein is CASYSIEGARTEAFF.